This T cell receptor (beta chain) is from a study of blood T cell repertoires in COVID-19. The germline V gene has CDR1 MNHEY and CDR2 SMNVEV (reference sequence). V was clipped by 7 bases and J by 3 bases; unmatched bases: 4. This CDR3 has 14 residues. Original analysis: Amplification with reference gene primers provided the estimates of nucleated cell counts. The table came from immunoSEQ multiplex PCR; TCRdb's copy has only in-frame clones and leaves some out. Clone size and V and J calls were adopted from that table, with D and trimming inferred from the DNA. There are around 81,000 clones in the sample; roughly four fifths occur only once, and roughly 41% lies in the top ten.

V gene TRBV27 combines with J gene TRBJ2-5, with 11 bases matching TRBD1. What was sequenced was peripheral blood. The sequence came from a man older than 75 with acute or convalescent COVID-19. This CDR3 reads CASIRDRGKETQYF. The DNA for the CDR3 is TGTGCCAGCATCCGGGACAGGGGGAAAGAGACCCAGTACTTC.